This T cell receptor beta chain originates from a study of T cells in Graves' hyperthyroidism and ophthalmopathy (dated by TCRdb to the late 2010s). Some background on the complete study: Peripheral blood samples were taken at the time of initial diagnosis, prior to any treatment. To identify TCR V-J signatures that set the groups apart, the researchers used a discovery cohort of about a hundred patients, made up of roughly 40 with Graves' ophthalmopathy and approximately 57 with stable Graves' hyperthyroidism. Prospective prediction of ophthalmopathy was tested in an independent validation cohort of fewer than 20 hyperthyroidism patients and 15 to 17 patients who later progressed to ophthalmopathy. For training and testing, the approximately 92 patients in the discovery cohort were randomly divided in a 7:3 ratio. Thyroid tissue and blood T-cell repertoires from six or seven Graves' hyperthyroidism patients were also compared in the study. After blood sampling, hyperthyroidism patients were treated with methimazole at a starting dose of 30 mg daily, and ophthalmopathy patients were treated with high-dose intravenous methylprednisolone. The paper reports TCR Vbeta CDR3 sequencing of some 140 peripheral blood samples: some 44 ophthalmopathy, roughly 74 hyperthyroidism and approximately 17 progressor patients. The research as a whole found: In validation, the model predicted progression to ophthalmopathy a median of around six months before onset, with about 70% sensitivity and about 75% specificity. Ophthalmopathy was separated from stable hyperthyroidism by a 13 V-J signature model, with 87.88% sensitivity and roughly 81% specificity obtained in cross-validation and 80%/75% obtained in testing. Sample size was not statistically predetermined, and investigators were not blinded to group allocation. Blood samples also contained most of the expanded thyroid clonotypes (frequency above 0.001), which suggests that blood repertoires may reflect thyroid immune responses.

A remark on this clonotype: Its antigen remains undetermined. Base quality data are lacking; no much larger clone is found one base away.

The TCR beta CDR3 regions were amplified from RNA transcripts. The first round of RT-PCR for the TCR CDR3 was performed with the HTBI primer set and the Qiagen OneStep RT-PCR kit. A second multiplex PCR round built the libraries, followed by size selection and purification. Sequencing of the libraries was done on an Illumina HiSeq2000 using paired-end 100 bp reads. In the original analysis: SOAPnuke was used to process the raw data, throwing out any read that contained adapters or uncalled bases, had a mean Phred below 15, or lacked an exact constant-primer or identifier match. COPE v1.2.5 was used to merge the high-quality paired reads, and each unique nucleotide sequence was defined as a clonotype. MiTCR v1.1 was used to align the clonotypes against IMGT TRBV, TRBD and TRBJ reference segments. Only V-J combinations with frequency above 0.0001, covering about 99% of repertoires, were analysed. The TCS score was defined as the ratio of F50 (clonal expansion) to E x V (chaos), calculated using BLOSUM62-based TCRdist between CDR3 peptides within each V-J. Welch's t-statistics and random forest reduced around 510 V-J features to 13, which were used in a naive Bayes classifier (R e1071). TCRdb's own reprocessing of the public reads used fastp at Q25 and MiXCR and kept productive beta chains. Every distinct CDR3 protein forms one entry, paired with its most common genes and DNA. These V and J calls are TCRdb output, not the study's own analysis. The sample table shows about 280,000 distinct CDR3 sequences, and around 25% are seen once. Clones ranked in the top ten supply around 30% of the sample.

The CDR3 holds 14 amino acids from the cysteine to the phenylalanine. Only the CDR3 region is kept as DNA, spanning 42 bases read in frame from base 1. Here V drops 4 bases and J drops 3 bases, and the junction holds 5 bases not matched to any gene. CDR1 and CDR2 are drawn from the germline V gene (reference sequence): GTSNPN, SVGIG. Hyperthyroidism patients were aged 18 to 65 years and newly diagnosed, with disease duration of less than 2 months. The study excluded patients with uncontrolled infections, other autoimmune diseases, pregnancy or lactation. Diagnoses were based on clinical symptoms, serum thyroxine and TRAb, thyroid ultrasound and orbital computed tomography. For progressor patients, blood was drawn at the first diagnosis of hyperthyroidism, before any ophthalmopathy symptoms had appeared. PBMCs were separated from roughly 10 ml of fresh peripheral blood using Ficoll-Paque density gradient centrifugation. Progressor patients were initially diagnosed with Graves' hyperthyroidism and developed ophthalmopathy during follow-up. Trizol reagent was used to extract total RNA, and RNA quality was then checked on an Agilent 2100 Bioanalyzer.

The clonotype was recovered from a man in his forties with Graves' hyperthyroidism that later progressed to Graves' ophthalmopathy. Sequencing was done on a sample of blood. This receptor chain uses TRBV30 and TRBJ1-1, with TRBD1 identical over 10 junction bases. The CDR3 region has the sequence CAWTPGQGYTEAFF. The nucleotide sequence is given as TGTGCCTGGACCCCGGGACAGGGGTACACTGAAGCTTTCTTT.